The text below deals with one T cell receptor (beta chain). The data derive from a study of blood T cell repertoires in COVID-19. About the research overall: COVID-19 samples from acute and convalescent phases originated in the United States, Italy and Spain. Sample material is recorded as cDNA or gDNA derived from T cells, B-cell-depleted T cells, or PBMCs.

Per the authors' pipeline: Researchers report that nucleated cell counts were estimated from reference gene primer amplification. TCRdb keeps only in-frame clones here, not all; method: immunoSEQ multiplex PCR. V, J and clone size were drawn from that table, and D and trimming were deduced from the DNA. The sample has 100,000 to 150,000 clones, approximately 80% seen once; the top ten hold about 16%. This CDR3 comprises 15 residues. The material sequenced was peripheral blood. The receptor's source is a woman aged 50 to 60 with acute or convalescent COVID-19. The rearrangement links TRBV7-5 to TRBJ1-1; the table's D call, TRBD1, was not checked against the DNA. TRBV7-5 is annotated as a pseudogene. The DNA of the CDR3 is TGTGCCAGAAGAAAGACGACAGGGCCGGACACTGAAGCTTTCTTT. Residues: CARRKTTGPDTEAFF.